This T cell receptor beta chain came from a study of blood T cell repertoires in COVID-19. Assay used: immunoSEQ multiplex PCR; TCRdb lists only in-frame clones, some missing. The data contain about 61,000 clones, around 92% of them singletons. From germline, CDR1 is LGHDT and CDR2 YNNKEL (reference sequence). The V segment lost 2 bases and the J segment 6 bases; nucleotides outside the gene matches: 2. The CDR3 extends over 13 amino acids. The chain employs TRBV3-1 (or the pseudogene TRBV3-2) and TRBJ2-7; 9 positions agree with TRBD1. Sequencing was carried out using peripheral blood. This receptor was obtained from a human donor in a cohort sampled during active COVID-19. In DNA, the CDR3 is TGTGCCAGCAGCCAACTGACAGGGGGCGAGCAGTACTTC. This translates into CASSQLTGGEQYF.